These 4 T cell receptor beta chains came from one sample sequenced in a study of blood T cell repertoires in COVID-19. The assay was immunoSEQ multiplex PCR, and TCRdb's table has in-frame clones only and misses some. Of around 300,000 clones in the sample, 85% were seen once. Material: peripheral blood. The receptors were sampled from a woman aged 45-65 years with active or convalescent COVID-19.

The CDR3 DNA follows: TGCGCCAGCAGGGCGGGTGAAAAACTGTTTTTT. Translation gives CASRAGEKLFF. The rearrangement joins TRBV4-1 to TRBJ1-4, with D unclear. This CDR3 comprises 11 residues. Per germline, CDR1 MGHRA and CDR2 YSYEKL. V was shortened by 6 bases and J by 7 bases, with 6 bases between the two germline ends.

In its sample, this clone was seen many times. The V call is TRBV3-1 (or the pseudogene TRBV3-2), the J call TRBJ1-1, with D unclear. V was pared by 4 bases and J by 8 bases, with 11 bases between. Germline-derived CDR1 and CDR2 are LGHDT and YNNKEL (reference sequence). The CDR3 has 12 residues. CDR3 nucleotide sequence: TGTGCCAGCAGCCGGAGCCAACAAGAAGCTTTCTTT. Its translation is CASSRSQQEAFF.

The chain links TRBV4-2 to TRBJ2-4, with D perhaps TRBD2 (6 bases). The CDR3 is made up of 16 amino acids. Trimming took 1 base from V and 9 from J, leaving 19 bases between them. Germline CDR1 and CDR2: LGHNA and YNFKEQ. The CDR3: CASSQAPGLGGTIQYF. Written as DNA, the CDR3 is TGTGCCAGCAGCCAAGCCCCGGGACTCGGCGGCACCATTCAGTACTTC.

The V and J genes are TRBV6-5 and TRBJ2-7, with 9 positions matching TRBD1. With 6 bases clipped from V and 3 bases from J, the junction kept 9 bases outside the gene matches. The CDR3 runs 15 residues. Germline V CDR1 and CDR2: MNHEY, SVGAGI. Written as DNA, the CDR3 is TGTGCCAGCAGCCGAACCGGGACAGGGTACTACGAGCAGTACTTC. Protein: CASSRTGTGYYEQYF.